The 13 T cell receptor beta chains below all came from one sample that was sequenced in a study of cytomegalovirus exposure and HLA in healthy donors. TCRdb's table, derived via immunoSEQ multiplex PCR, lists solely in-frame clones and lacks some. The data contain 130,000 to 150,000 clones, roughly 91% of them singletons. The sample comprised PBMCs. Source of these receptors: a woman aged 18-29 years in good health and CMV-seropositive.

The V and J genes are TRBV29-1 and TRBJ2-7; D might be TRBD1 (6 bases). This CDR3 comprises 12 residues. Germline CDR1 and CDR2: SQVTM and ANQGSEA. Trimming took 6 bases from V and 4 from J, leaving 13 bases between them. This CDR3 is CSVAGEKYEQYF. CDR3 DNA sequence: TGCAGCGTGGCAGGGGAAAAATACGAGCAGTACTTC.

This clone was seen more than once but under ten times. The chain is built from TRBV19 and TRBJ2-2; 12 bases are a match to TRBD1. Germline values: CDR1 LNHDA, CDR2 SQIVND (reference sequence). The CDR3 runs to 16 residues. V shed 6 bases and J 4 bases; nucleotides not matched to a gene: 6. In nucleotides, the CDR3 is TGTGCCAGTAGCAAGGGACAGGGGGCTATCACCGGGGAGCTGTTTTTT. Translation gives CASSKGQGAITGELFF. The whole variable domain, filled in from reference TRBV19 and TRBJ2-2, reads DGGITQSPKYLFRKEGQNVTLSCEQNLNHDAMYWYRQDPGQGLRLIYYSQIVNDFQKGDIAEGYSVSREKKESFPLTVTSAQKNPTAFYLCASSKGQGAITGELFFGEGSRLTVL.

The chain is built from TRBV4-2 and TRBJ1-1; D is possibly TRBD1 (5 bases). Trimming removed 4 bases from V and 6 bases from J, with 15 bases in between. This CDR3 has 14 amino acids. Germline V CDR1 and CDR2: LGHNA, YNFKEQ. For the CDR3, the DNA is TGTGCCAGCAGCCGCGCAGGAGGGGTCGCTGAAGCTTTCTTT. This sequence encodes CASSRAGGVAEAFF.

In this sample, this clone turned up a few times. The V and J genes are TRBV7-8 and TRBJ2-7, with D perhaps matching TRBD1 (5 bases). Per germline, CDR1 SGHVS and CDR2 FQNEAQ. The V gene lost 3 bases and the J gene lost 3 bases, with 6 bases spanning the gap. There are 12 residues in the CDR3. The CDR3 loop reads CASSFDSYEQYF. The CDR3 region has the DNA TGTGCCAGCAGCTTCGACAGCTACGAGCAGTACTTC.

The rearrangement joins TRBV5-4 to TRBJ2-1; D might be TRBD2 (5 bases). The CDR3 contains 16 residues. Germline CDR1 reads SGHNT; CDR2 reads YYREEE (reference sequence). V was clipped by 4 bases and J by 5 bases, with 19 bases between them. The CDR3 DNA reads as TGTGCCAGCAGCGAGGAACGTTCAGGAGGCAACAATGAGCAGTTCTTC. Residues: CASSEERSGGNNEQFF.

A word on this clone: Relative to the germline gene, one junction end is altered; a read error may explain this. The chain uses TRBV6-5 and TRBJ2-7; D possibly corresponds to TRBD2 (6 bases). CDR1 MNHEY and CDR2 SVGAGI come from the germline V gene. The CDR3 is made up of 13 amino acids. The CDR3 DNA follows: TGTGCCAGCAGTTACTCAGGGACGGGAGCAGCGGACTTC. Translated: CASSYSGTGAADF.

The genes are TRBV2 and TRBJ1-2, with D perhaps TRBD1 (6 bases). Germline CDR1 reads SNHLY; CDR2 reads FYNNEI. The length of the CDR3 is 14 residues. Trimming stripped 6 bases from V and 4 bases from J, with 15 bases between. For the CDR3, the DNA is TGTGCCAGCAGACGGGACAATGTGGCCTATGGCTACACCTTC. It specifies CASRRDNVAYGYTF.

The sample holds one count of this clone. The CDR3 protein is CASSQQSQGKGEQFF. The CDR3 DNA reads as TGTGCCAGCAGCCAGCAATCACAGGGTAAGGGTGAGCAGTTCTTC. The chain recombines TRBV11-3 with TRBJ2-1, with D possibly being TRBD1 (6 bases). CDR3 length: 15 residues. Germline V CDR1 and CDR2: SGHNT, YENEEA. V dropped 5 bases and J dropped 9 bases, with 20 bases sitting between them.

V and J are TRBV7-2 and TRBJ2-1, with a possible D match to TRBD2 (6 bases). V was pared by 0 bases and J by 8 bases, with 11 bases between. The CDR3 runs 14 residues. Germline loops: CDR1 SGHTA, CDR2 FQGNSA. CDR3 protein: CASSLAGGWDEQFF. CDR3 nucleotides: TGTGCCAGCAGCTTAGCGGGAGGTTGGGATGAGCAGTTCTTC. Full variable domain (missing parts from reference TRBV7-2 and TRBJ2-1): GAGVSQSPSNKVTEKGKDVELRCDPISGHTALYWYRQSLGQGLEFLIYFQGNSAPDKSGLPSDRFSAERTGGSVSTLTIQRTQQEDSAVYLCASSLAGGWDEQFFGPGTRLTVL.

This sequence joins TRBV25-1 and TRBJ2-5; 8 bases are shared with TRBD1. The V gene end was trimmed by 5 bases and the J gene end by 0 bases; junction bases not matched to a gene: 5. Germline V gene lookup returns CDR1 MGHDK and CDR2 SYGVNS. The CDR3 loop spans 15 amino acids. The CDR3: CASSWAGGDQETQYF. CDR3 DNA sequence: TGTGCCAGCAGTTGGGCAGGGGGCGACCAAGAGACCCAGTACTTC.

The chain has TRBV29-1 and TRBJ2-1, with TRBD1 matching over 9 bases. CDR3 size: 14 residues. V lost 3 bases to trimming and J lost 9 bases; unmatched junction nucleotides: 9. Per the germline V gene, CDR1 is SQVTM and CDR2 is ANQGSEA. CDR3 amino acids: CSVEPGQGYGEQFF. The CDR3 nucleotides are TGCAGCGTTGAGCCGGGACAGGGATACGGTGAGCAGTTCTTC.

The rearrangement links TRBV19 to TRBJ2-7; 8 bases line up with TRBD1. Unmatched junction bases numbered 6, after V lost 5 bases and J lost 0 bases. The CDR3 spans 15 residues. The V gene's germline CDR1 is LNHDA and CDR2 SQIVND (reference sequence). The CDR3 here is CASSLGQATSYEQYF. The CDR3 DNA is TGTGCCAGTAGTTTGGGACAGGCCACCTCCTACGAGCAGTACTTC.

In its sample, this clone was seen a few times. The chain links TRBV5-6 to TRBJ1-2; TRBD1 might be the D (5 bases). Germline V lookup: CDR1 SGHDT, CDR2 YYEEEE. V lost 2 bases, J lost 8 bases, and 10 bases lay in between. The CDR3 sequence is 12 residues long. CDR3 DNA: TGTGCCAGCAGCTTAATAGGGGAAGGCTACACCTTC. Its protein is CASSLIGEGYTF.